The 30 T cell receptor beta chains below all came from one sample that was sequenced in a study of PD-1 blockade in classical Hodgkin lymphoma. Time point: newly diagnosed, previously untreated cHL patient sample. Researchers used magnetic negative selection to pull out pure CD4+ T cells from thawed PBMCs. Clones were read by immunoSEQ multiplex PCR, and TCRdb kept only the in-frame ones, dropping some. The profile shows more than 15,000 clones, just over 85% of them singletons. The sample consisted of CD4+ T cells from blood. The receptors were gathered from a human donor with classical Hodgkin lymphoma.

The V gene is TRBV19, the J gene TRBJ2-1; maybe TRBD2 (6 bases). Germline CDR1 LNHDA, CDR2 SQIVND (reference sequence). The length of the CDR3 is 17 residues. Trimming pared 5 bases from V and 7 bases from J, leaving 24 bases between. This chain's CDR3 is CASSPSLRGIARNEQFF. DNA for the CDR3: TGTGCCAGTAGTCCCAGCCTACGCGGGATAGCTCGGAATGAGCAGTTCTTC.

The V call is TRBV7-2, the J call TRBJ1-5; D is undetermined. Per the germline V gene, CDR1 is SGHTA and CDR2 is FQGNSA. Between the trimmed V and J ends, which lost 5 bases and 9 bases, there was a span of 14 bases. This CDR3 is built from 13 residues. In DNA form, the CDR3 reads TGTGCCAGCAGCGTGTCGGGGTCTGGGCCCCAGCATTTT. Amino acids: CASSVSGSGPQHF.

This sequence joins TRBV18 and TRBJ2-2; 8 bases agree with TRBD2. CDR3 size: 17 residues. V was clipped by 0 bases and J by 1 base; unmatched bases: 4. CDR1 is KGHSH, CDR2 LQKENI, per germline. CDR3 nucleotide sequence: TGTGCCAGCTCACCACCGGTTAGCGGGATGAACACCGGGGAGCTGTTTTTT. Translating it yields CASSPPVSGMNTGELFF.

The chain employs TRBV5-1 and TRBJ2-2; maybe TRBD1 (6 bases). V dropped 0 bases and J dropped 3 bases, with 6 bases sitting between them. This CDR3 is built from 14 residues. Looked up from germline, CDR1 is SGHRS and CDR2 is YFSETQ. The CDR3 loop is CASSLGGHTGELFF. The CDR3 DNA follows: TGCGCCAGCAGCTTGGGGGGGCACACCGGGGAGCTGTTTTTT.

The CDR3 spells CASSQEGNGRNEKLFF. CDR3 bases: TGCGCCAGCAGCCAAGAGGGGAACGGCAGAAATGAAAAACTGTTTTTT. This chain uses TRBV4-3 with TRBJ1-4, with D unresolved. Germline CDR1 is LGHNA and CDR2 is YSLEER. V was trimmed by 0 bases and J by 5 bases, leaving 13 bases between them. CDR3 size: 16 residues.

V gene TRBV11-3 combines with J gene TRBJ2-3; no clear D. The CDR3 runs 12 residues. Germline V gene lookup returns CDR1 SGHNT and CDR2 YENEEA. Between the trimmed V and J ends, which lost 5 bases and 8 bases, there was a span of 11 bases. CDR3 region: CASSHRVGTQYF. CDR3 DNA: TGTGCCAGCAGCCACCGGGTTGGTACGCAGTATTTT.

A few counts support this clone. The chain joins TRBV18 to TRBJ1-1, with D perhaps matching TRBD1 (6 bases). This CDR3 is built from 14 residues. V shed 4 bases and J shed 4 bases, with 13 bases lying between them. The V gene's germline CDR1 is KGHSH and CDR2 LQKENI. CDR3 amino acids: CASSLWTEGTEAFF. CDR3 DNA: TGTGCCAGCTCACTTTGGACAGAGGGCACTGAAGCTTTCTTT.

This chain links TRBV18 with TRBJ2-7, with 7 nucleotides matching TRBD1. Germline V CDR1 and CDR2: KGHSH, LQKENI. The CDR3 runs to 18 residues. J gave up 1 base and V 1 base, and 13 bases lay outside the gene matches. The CDR3 here is CASSPLRSMGQTSYEQYF. CDR3 nucleotide sequence: TGTGCCAGCTCACCACTGAGGAGTATGGGACAGACGTCCTACGAGCAGTACTTC. Based on the CDR3 plus reference TRBV18 and TRBJ2-7, the full variable domain is NAGVMQNPRHLVRRRGQEARLRCSPMKGHSHVYWYRQLPEEGLKFMVYLQKENIIDESGMPKERFSAEFPKEGPSILRIQQVVRGDSAAYFCASSPLRSMGQTSYEQYFGPGTRLTVT.

The chain joins TRBV4-2 to TRBJ1-4; a weak D match, TRBD1 (5 bases). The V gene's germline CDR1 is LGHNA and CDR2 YNFKEQ. CDR3 length: 13 residues. The V gene lost 4 bases and the J gene lost 5 bases, with 8 bases spanning the gap. The CDR3 protein is CASSRGENEKLFF. DNA for the CDR3: TGTGCCAGCAGCCGGGGGGAGAATGAAAAACTGTTTTTT.

The rearrangement uses TRBV7-8 and TRBJ1-1; D remains ambiguous. Germline V gene lookup returns CDR1 SGHVS and CDR2 FQNEAQ. The V end lost 1 base, the J end lost 0 bases, and 6 bases lay between the germline ends. The CDR3 covers 14 residues. CDR3 nucleotide sequence: TGTGCCAGCAGCTTAGGCCAGCTGAACACTGAAGCTTTCTTT. This gives the protein CASSLGQLNTEAFF.

The V and J genes are TRBV19 and TRBJ1-2; maybe TRBD1 (6 bases). With 3 bases removed from V and 8 bases from J, the gap between germline ends came to 13 bases. Germline-derived CDR1 and CDR2 are LNHDA and SQIVND (reference sequence). The CDR3 has 13 residues. The CDR3 region is CASSMGRGGGYTF. The DNA for the CDR3 is TGTGCCAGTAGTATGGGCAGGGGAGGAGGCTACACCTTC.

The rearrangement links TRBV7-3 to TRBJ2-1, with TRBD2 matching over 9 bases. Germline V gene lookup returns CDR1 SGHTA and CDR2 FQGTGA. V dropped 7 bases and J dropped 3; count of bases not matched to a gene: 7. CDR3 length equals 15 residues. The CDR3 sequence: CASTPDSGSYNEQFF. The CDR3 nucleotides read TGTGCCAGCACCCCGGATAGCGGGAGCTACAATGAGCAGTTCTTC.

The genes are TRBV7-2 and TRBJ1-2; no reliable D call. This CDR3 has 16 amino acids. V was pared by 2 bases and J by 7 bases, with 20 bases between. Germline V CDR1 and CDR2: SGHTA, FQGNSA. For the CDR3, the DNA is TGTGCCAGCAGCTTATCCCAGGAGCTGAAGGGCTTTGGCTACACCTTC. Encoded protein: CASSLSQELKGFGYTF.

This sequence joins TRBV5-1 and TRBJ2-5, with D perhaps TRBD1 (6 bases). Germline CDR1 reads SGHRS; CDR2 reads YFSETQ. Trimming cost V 6 bases and J 5 bases, with 11 bases left between them. This CDR3 contains 12 residues. The CDR3 is CASMYQGETQYF. The CDR3 DNA is TGCGCCAGCATGTATCAGGGGGAGACCCAGTACTTC.

This chain joins TRBV6-5 and TRBJ2-2; TRBD1 aligns across 8 bases. The ends lost 6 bases at V and 6 bases at J; junction bases unmatched: 6. The germline CDR1 and CDR2 sequences are MNHEY and SVGAGI. This CDR3 comprises 14 residues. The CDR3 region has the DNA TGTGCCAGCAGGAGACAGGGGTCGGCCGGGGAGCTGTTTTTT. It is translated as CASRRQGSAGELFF.

The chain carries TRBV6-5 and TRBJ1-5, with unresolved D. CDR1 is MNHEY and CDR2 is SVGAGI in the germline V gene. Trimming shortened V by 5 bases and J by 10 bases, and 18 bases separated the two germline ends. The CDR3 has 14 residues. The CDR3 reads CASSDPGSGGPQHF. Here the CDR3 DNA reads TGTGCCAGCAGTGACCCGGGATCCGGCGGCCCCCAGCATTTT.

The rearrangement joins TRBV7-2 to TRBJ2-7, with D possibly being TRBD2 (5 bases). CDR3 size: 15 residues. Between the trimmed V and J ends, which lost 8 bases and 3 bases, there was a span of 20 bases. Germline values: CDR1 SGHTA, CDR2 FQGNSA. The DNA of the CDR3 is TGTGCCAGCGCTCGGGAACTCGCCTCCGTCTACGAGCAGTACTTC. It encodes CASARELASVYEQYF.

CDR3 in amino acids: CASRGQGGSSTDTQYF. In DNA, the CDR3 is TGTGCCAGCAGGGGACAGGGTGGGTCTAGCACAGATACGCAGTATTTT. The chain has TRBV28 and TRBJ2-3; 9 bases fit TRBD1. The V gene end was trimmed by 6 bases and the J gene end by 0 bases; junction bases not matched to a gene: 7. There are 16 residues in the CDR3. The germline V gene encodes CDR1 MDHEN and CDR2 SYDVKM.

This sequence joins TRBV28 and TRBJ1-2; 7 bases map to TRBD1. The V gene end was trimmed by 4 bases and the J gene end by 4 bases; junction bases not matched to a gene: 9. This CDR3 contains 15 residues. CDR1 is MDHEN, CDR2 SYDVKM, per germline. CDR3 nucleotide sequence: TGTGCCAGCAGTTCCATTAGACAGGGAAGCTATGGCTACACCTTC. Its protein product is CASSSIRQGSYGYTF.

This clone was seen just once. This chain connects TRBV19 to TRBJ2-4; 8 nucleotides match TRBD1. The CDR3 is 16 amino acids. CDR1 and CDR2 (germline): LNHDA, SQIVND (reference sequence). The junction had 7 bases not matched to a gene; V was cut back by 5 bases and J by 1 base. CDR3 amino acids: CASSAGGRRAKNIQYF. For the CDR3, the DNA is TGTGCCAGTAGTGCAGGGGGCAGGAGGGCCAAAAACATTCAGTACTTC.

V and J are TRBV5-1 and TRBJ2-1; the D gene is possibly TRBD1 (6 bases). The CDR3 contains 17 residues. Germline CDR1 reads SGHRS; CDR2 reads YFSETQ. Between the trimmed V and J ends, which lost 0 bases and 0 bases, there was a span of 13 bases. The CDR3 bases are TGCGCCAGCAGCTTGGGTGACAGGCAGAGCTCCTACAATGAGCAGTTCTTC. Its translation: CASSLGDRQSSYNEQFF. Filled out from reference TRBV5-1 and TRBJ2-1, the complete variable domain reads KAGVTQTPRYLIKTRGQQVTLSCSPISGHRSVSWYQQTPGQGLQFLFEYFSETQRNKGNFPGRFSGRQFSNSRSEMNVSTLELGDSALYLCASSLGDRQSSYNEQFFGPGTRLTVL.

The CDR3 DNA reads as TGTGCCAGCAGCGTAGCTGGGGCGAGCTCCTACGAGCAGTACTTC. As protein: CASSVAGASSYEQYF. The chain couples TRBV9 to TRBJ2-7; weak D call: TRBD1 (5 bases). The CDR3 totals 15 residues. The germline V and J ends were trimmed by 0 bases and 0 bases, with 10 bases remaining between them. Germline values: CDR1 SGDLS, CDR2 YYNGEE. The whole variable domain, remainder taken from reference TRBV9 and TRBJ2-7, is DSGVTQTPKHLITATGQRVTLRCSPRSGDLSVYWYQQSLDQGLQFLIQYYNGEERAKGNILERFSAQQFPDLHSELNLSSLELGDSALYFCASSVAGASSYEQYFGPGTRLTVT.

This chain uses TRBV27 with TRBJ2-7, with D maybe TRBD1 (6 bases). Germline V gene sequence: CDR1 MNHEY, CDR2 SMNVEV (reference sequence). The length of the CDR3 is 15 residues. Trimming took 5 bases from V and 3 from J, leaving 17 bases between them. CDR3 residues: CASSSLGQGNYEQYF. CDR3 nucleotide sequence: TGTGCCAGCAGTAGCCTCGGGCAGGGGAACTACGAGCAGTACTTC.

V gene TRBV21-1 combines with J gene TRBJ2-7; the DNA was not compared with TRBD2, the D call given in the table. TRBV21-1 is classified as a pseudogene. This CDR3 has 15 amino acids. The CDR3 region has the DNA TGTGCCAGCAGCAAATTCGGGCTAGCGGGAGCCTCCAGGTACTTC. Translated, it gives CASSKFGLAGASRYF.

V gene TRBV2 combines with J gene TRBJ2-3; 12 bases are a match to TRBD2. In germline, CDR1 is SNHLY, CDR2 FYNNEI. V was pared by 6 bases and J by 6 bases, with 7 bases of the junction left unmatched. The length of the CDR3 is 15 residues. The CDR3 coding sequence is TGTGCCAGCAGGGGGACTAGCGGGCGACTCGATACGCAGTATTTT. Protein sequence: CASRGTSGRLDTQYF.

This clone has only one observation. The chain is built from TRBV5-4 and TRBJ2-2, with 8 bases matching TRBD2. This CDR3 spans 16 amino acids. Looked up from germline, CDR1 is SGHNT and CDR2 is YYREEE (reference sequence). Unmatched junction bases numbered 8, after V lost 5 bases and J lost 2 bases. Written as DNA, the CDR3 is TGTGCCAGCAGTCCCGGCGGGAGGTCAAACACCGGGGAGCTGTTTTTT. Its protein is CASSPGGRSNTGELFF.

As DNA, the CDR3 is TGTGCCAGCAGCCCCGGAGGGACTAGTTCCAGTGAGCAGTTCTTC. It yields the protein CASSPGGTSSSEQFF. V is TRBV9 and J is TRBJ2-1; 8 nucleotides align to TRBD2. CDR1 and CDR2 from the germline V gene are SGDLS and YYNGEE. CDR3 length: 15 residues. V lost 4 bases and J lost 9; bases outside the gene matches: 12. The full variable domain, in which reference TRBV9 and TRBJ2-1 provide the parts outside the CDR3, is DSGVTQTPKHLITATGQRVTLRCSPRSGDLSVYWYQQSLDQGLQFLIQYYNGEERAKGNILERFSAQQFPDLHSELNLSSLELGDSALYFCASSPGGTSSSEQFFGPGTRLTVL.

This clone came up once. The CDR3 DNA is TGTGCCAGCAGCCGGGGACTAGCGGGAGGGCAAGAGACCCAGTACTTC. Translated: CASSRGLAGGQETQYF. The chain couples TRBV7-2 to TRBJ2-5; 16 bases agree with TRBD2. The junction had 2 bases not matched to a gene; V was cut back by 5 bases and J by 2 bases. Looked up from germline, CDR1 is SGHTA and CDR2 is FQGNSA. CDR3 length: 16 residues.

This clone has just a few counts. The rearrangement links TRBV7-2 to TRBJ1-2, with 9 bases that match TRBD1. CDR3 length equals 15 residues. Trimming removed 3 bases from V and 3 bases from J; junction bases left unmatched: 5. Germline CDR1 reads SGHTA; CDR2 reads FQGNSA. CDR3 sequence (DNA): TGTGCCAGCAGCTTGACGAGGACAGGGGACTATGGCTACACCTTC. Translating it yields CASSLTRTGDYGYTF.

The V call is TRBV30, the J call TRBJ2-1; no clear D. The CDR3 sequence is 13 residues long. Germline-derived CDR1 and CDR2 are GTSNPN and SVGIG (reference sequence). Trimming removed 0 bases from V and 15 bases from J, with 18 bases in between. The CDR3 protein is CAWSVSPGRVMFF. The CDR3 bases are TGTGCCTGGAGTGTAAGTCCAGGCCGGGTTATGTTCTTC. The full variable domain, rest sourced from reference TRBV30 and TRBJ2-1, is SQTIHQWPATLVQPVGSPLSLECTVEGTSNPNLYWYRQAAGRGLQLLFYSVGIGQISSEVPQNLSASRPQDRQFILSSKKLLLSDSGFYLCAWSVSPGRVMFFGPGTRLTVL.